Described below is a single TCR beta chain sequence and its context. Its antigen is not identified. The assay was immunoSEQ multiplex PCR, and TCRdb's table has in-frame clones only and misses some. The sample holds 90,000 to 130,000 clones, around 83% seen once. The data were obtained in a study of T cell responses to AZD1222 COVID-19 vaccine. Study conclusions and caveats: Along spike, vaccine-associated CD4 TCRs were found throughout, with dominance at 160-218 and 743-854. Most donors were white British and more were female, and clonal diversity was possibly underestimated.

Specimen: peripheral blood, collected on day 0 of AZD1222 vaccination. This TCR was recovered from an adult in good health.

The CDR3 region has the DNA TGTGCCAGTGTCAAGTCCGGATCTCAGCCCCAGCATTTT. Translation: CASVKSGSQPQHF. The V and J genes are TRBV7-9 and TRBJ1-5; no firm D call. The CDR3 length is 13 residues. V dropped 9 bases and J dropped 6 bases, with 15 bases sitting between them. Germline assignment: CDR1 SEHNR and CDR2 FQNEAQ (reference sequence).